The clone carrying this T cell receptor (beta chain) was counted many times. Its cognate antigen is unknown. CDR3 length equals 15 residues. From germline, CDR1 is SGHTA and CDR2 FQGNSA. The junction had 5 bases not matched to a gene; V was cut back by 3 bases and J by 4 bases. This sample is drawn from a study of glioma-infiltrating T cells. The study's findings and limits: Tissue-blood divergence was below expectation in non-neoplastic patients, above in gliomas. Tissue and blood shared very few CDR3 sequences.

The iRepertoire nested amplicon-rescue multiplex PCR amplified TCR alpha and beta CDR3s from RNA. MiXCR, run by TCRdb on the multiplex PCR reads, gives a single entry per CDR3 protein. The sample shows about 94,000 distinct CDR3 sequences, around a quarter of them seen only once. The sequencing input was glioma tissue, nonneoplastic brain tissue, or PBMCs (not recorded which). The V gene is TRBV7-2, the J gene TRBJ2-3; 9 positions agree with TRBD2. The origin of this receptor is a human donor with low-grade glioma or glioblastoma, undergoing nonglioma brain surgery, or in good health (not recorded which). The CDR3 nucleotides are TGTGCCAGCAGCTTTCTAGCGGGAAGGGCAGATACGCAGTATTTT. Protein product: CASSFLAGRADTQYF.